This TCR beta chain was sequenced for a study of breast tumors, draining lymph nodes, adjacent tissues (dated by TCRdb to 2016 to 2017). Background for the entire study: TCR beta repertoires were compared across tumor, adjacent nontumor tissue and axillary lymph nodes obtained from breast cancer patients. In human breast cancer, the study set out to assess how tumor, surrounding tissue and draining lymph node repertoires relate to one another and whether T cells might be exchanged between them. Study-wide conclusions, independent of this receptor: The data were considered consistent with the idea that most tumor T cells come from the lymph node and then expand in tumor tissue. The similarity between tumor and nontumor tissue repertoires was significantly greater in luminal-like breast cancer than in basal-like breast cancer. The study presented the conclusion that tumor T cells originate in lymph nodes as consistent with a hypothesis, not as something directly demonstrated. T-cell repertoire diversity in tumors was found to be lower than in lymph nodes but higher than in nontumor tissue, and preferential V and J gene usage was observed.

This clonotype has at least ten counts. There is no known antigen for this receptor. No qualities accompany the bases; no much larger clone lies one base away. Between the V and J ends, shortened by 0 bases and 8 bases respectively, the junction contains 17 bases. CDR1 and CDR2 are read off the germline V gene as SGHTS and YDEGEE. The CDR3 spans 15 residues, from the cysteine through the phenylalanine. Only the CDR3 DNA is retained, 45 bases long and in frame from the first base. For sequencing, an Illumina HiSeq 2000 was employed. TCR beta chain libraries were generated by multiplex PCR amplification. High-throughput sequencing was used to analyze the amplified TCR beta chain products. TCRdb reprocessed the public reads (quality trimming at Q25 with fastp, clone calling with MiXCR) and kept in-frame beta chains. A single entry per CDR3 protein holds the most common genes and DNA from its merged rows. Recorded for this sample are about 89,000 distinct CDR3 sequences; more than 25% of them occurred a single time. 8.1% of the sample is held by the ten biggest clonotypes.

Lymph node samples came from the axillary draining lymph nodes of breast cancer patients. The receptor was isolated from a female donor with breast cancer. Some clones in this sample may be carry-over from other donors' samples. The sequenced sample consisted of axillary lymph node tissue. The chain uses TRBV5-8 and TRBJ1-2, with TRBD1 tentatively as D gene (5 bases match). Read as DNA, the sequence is TGTGCCAGCAGCTTGGGGGGACTCCCGACTGCGGGCTACACCTTC. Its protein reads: CASSLGGLPTAGYTF.